This passage covers 26 T cell receptor beta chains from one sample sequenced in a study of shared T cell receptors in the human thymus (dated by TCRdb to the early 2020s). The protocol used for the library was the immunoSEQ multiplex PCR assay. TCRdb provides this immuneACCESS table in a form limited to in-frame rearrangements. Some clones are lacking; in checked studies, under half of them reflect an unresolved V gene, and why the rest are absent is not known. The sample has 600,000 or so clones on record, around 87% of them singletons. Jointly, the top ten make up 0.0094% of the sample. These same records also appear under a second study, on human thymus T cells.

The specimen sequenced was thymocytes. The source is a boy less than two years old with a congenital heart defect. Donor details come from another sample of the same person, matched by shared clones.

This chain uses TRBV2 with TRBJ1-5; 7 bases are a match to TRBD1. The trim removed 4 bases at V and 3 bases at J, leaving 9 bases unmatched. Germline V gene lookup returns CDR1 SNHLY and CDR2 FYNNEI. The CDR3 is 16 residues long. The CDR3 reads CASSAQDRISNQPQHF. DNA of the CDR3: TGTGCCAGCAGTGCCCAGGACAGGATTTCCAATCAGCCCCAGCATTTT.

The chain is built from TRBV7-9 and TRBJ1-5, with a tentative D call TRBD1 (6 bases). Germline loops: CDR1 SEHNR, CDR2 FQNEAQ (reference sequence). CDR3 size: 13 residues. Trimming took off 1 base at V and 7 bases at J, with 8 bases between the two ends. The CDR3 bases are TGTGCCAGCAGCTTAGACAGGGCCCAGCCCCAGCATTTT. Protein sequence: CASSLDRAQPQHF. Complete variable domain (other parts from reference TRBV7-9 and TRBJ1-5): DTGVSQNPRHKITKRGQNVTFRCDPISEHNRLYWYRQTLGQGPEFLTYFQNEAQLEKSRLLSDRFSAERPKGSFSTLEIQRTEQGDSAMYLCASSLDRAQPQHFGDGTRLSIL.

The chain employs TRBV10-1 and TRBJ2-4; TRBD1 is a possible D gene (7 bases). Germline lookup yields CDR1 WNHNN and CDR2 SYGVQD (reference sequence). The CDR3 is 13 amino acids. V lost 2 bases to trimming and J lost 9 bases, with 11 bases between them. CDR3 residues: CASSEPQGGIQYF. The CDR3 DNA is TGCGCCAGCAGTGAGCCCCAGGGGGGCATTCAGTACTTC.

V is TRBV10-3 and J is TRBJ2-1, with D unclear. This CDR3 is 13 amino acids long. The germline CDR1 and CDR2 sequences are ENHRY and SYGVKD. The V gene lost 3 bases and the J gene lost 6 bases, with 9 bases spanning the gap. DNA of the CDR3: TGTGCCATCAGTGATACCTCCGGCAATGAGCAGTTCTTC. Encoded protein: CAISDTSGNEQFF.

V usage is TRBV6-6 and J usage is TRBJ2-7; 9 nucleotides align to TRBD1. The V gene end was trimmed by 8 bases and the J gene end by 10 bases; junction bases not matched to a gene: 12. Per germline, CDR1 MNHNY and CDR2 SVGAGI (reference sequence). This CDR3 contains 13 residues. Here the CDR3 reads CASGTGGALGQYF. CDR3 coding DNA: TGTGCCAGCGGCACAGGGGGCGCATTGGGCCAGTACTTC.

V and J are TRBV6-5 and TRBJ1-1; perhaps TRBD1 as D (6 bases). The CDR3 consists of 14 residues. Looked up from germline, CDR1 is MNHEY and CDR2 is SVGAGI. V was pared by 8 bases and J by 0 bases, with 13 bases between. CDR3 amino acids: CASYRTVMNTEAFF. CDR3 bases: TGTGCCAGCTACCGGACAGTAATGAACACTGAAGCTTTCTTT.

V gene TRBV5-6 combines with J gene TRBJ1-2; 8 bases are shared with TRBD1. The CDR3 has 15 amino acids. The germline V gene encodes CDR1 SGHDT and CDR2 YYEEEE. Germline trimming cut 6 bases from V and 4 bases from J; bases unmatched to any gene: 11. The CDR3 sequence is CASTIRQGSSYGYTF. The CDR3 nucleotides are TGTGCCAGCACCATAAGACAGGGGTCGAGCTATGGCTACACCTTC.

This clone was detected once. V gene TRBV6-1 combines with J gene TRBJ1-5; D remains ambiguous. V shed 1 base and J shed 9 bases, with 13 bases lying between them. In germline, CDR1 is MNHNS, CDR2 SASEGT. The CDR3 has 14 amino acids. For the CDR3, the DNA is TGTGCCAGCAGTGAAGAAACGGTTCGGTGGCCCCAGCATTTT. Translation: CASSEETVRWPQHF.

This clone was observed a few times. The chain recombines TRBV25-1 with TRBJ1-2, with D maybe TRBD1 (6 bases). CDR3 length equals 12 residues. From germline, CDR1 is MGHDK and CDR2 SYGVNS. Between the trimmed V and J ends, which lost 7 bases and 7 bases, there was a span of 13 bases. This CDR3 reads CASNHRASGYTF. CDR3 DNA sequence: TGTGCCAGCAATCACAGGGCATCTGGCTACACCTTC.

As to this clone: The sample has other DNA sequences that encode this CDR3 too. The chain has TRBV9 and TRBJ2-1, with 7 bases matching TRBD1. The CDR3 length is 14 residues. Germline loops: CDR1 SGDLS, CDR2 YYNGEE. V was clipped by 0 bases and J by 5 bases; unmatched bases: 2. DNA of the CDR3: TGTGCCAGCAGCGTAGAAGACAGGGACAATGAGCAGTTCTTC. It specifies CASSVEDRDNEQFF.

This rearrangement joins TRBV5-1 to TRBJ2-6, with D maybe TRBD1 (6 bases). V was shortened by 0 bases and J by 0 bases, with 16 bases between the two germline ends. CDR3 size: 19 residues. The germline gives CDR1 SGHRS, CDR2 YFSETQ. The CDR3 loop reads CASSLAAGDHFSGANVLTF. Here the CDR3 DNA reads TGCGCCAGCAGCTTGGCGGCAGGGGATCATTTCTCTGGGGCCAACGTCCTGACTTTC.

A single count supports this clone. The chain is built from TRBV15 and TRBJ1-3, with TRBD1 as a possible D gene (5 bases). The ends were cut back, 4 bases at V and 0 bases at J, with 16 bases in the middle. This CDR3 spans 17 amino acids. The germline V gene has CDR1 LNHNV and CDR2 YYDKDF (reference sequence). The CDR3 region has the DNA TGTGCCACCAGCAAGGGGCCTCCTAACCCCTCTGGAAACACCATATATTTT. Amino acids: CATSKGPPNPSGNTIYF. Based on the CDR3 plus reference TRBV15 and TRBJ1-3, the full variable domain is DAMVIQNPRYQVTQFGKPVTLSCSQTLNHNVMYWYQQKSSQAPKLLFHYYDKDFNNEADTPDNFQSRRPNTSFCFLDIRSPGLGDTAMYLCATSKGPPNPSGNTIYFGEGSWLTVV.

This rearrangement joins TRBV6-5 to TRBJ2-3; the D is unclear. CDR3 size: 13 residues. V gave up 10 bases and J gave up 0 bases, with 11 bases separating them. CDR1 and CDR2 (germline): MNHEY, SVGAGI. The CDR3 DNA sequence: TGTGCCATCCAGCGTAGTAGCACAGATACGCAGTATTTT. Protein product: CAIQRSSTDTQYF.

A single count supports this clone. The chain carries TRBV9 and TRBJ2-2; D unresolved. This CDR3 region has 13 residues. Germline CDR1 reads SGDLS; CDR2 reads YYNGEE. Trimming shortened V by 0 bases and J by 3 bases, and 3 bases separated the two germline ends. CDR3 protein: CASSVGHTGELFF. DNA of the CDR3: TGTGCCAGCAGCGTAGGGCACACCGGGGAGCTGTTTTTT.

The rearrangement joins TRBV6-5 to TRBJ2-3, with TRBD2 matching 11 bases. V shed 2 bases and J 2 bases; nucleotides not matched to a gene: 3. CDR3 length: 16 residues. Germline lookup yields CDR1 MNHEY and CDR2 SVGAGI. The CDR3 is CASSYRGLADTDTQYF. The CDR3, as DNA: TGTGCCAGCAGTTACCGGGGACTAGCGGACACAGATACGCAGTATTTT.

J is TRBJ2-1 and V is TRBV6-5; 7 positions match TRBD2. J was trimmed by 3 bases and V by 4 bases; bases with no gene match: 3. The CDR3 is 14 residues long. Germline CDR1 and CDR2: MNHEY and SVGAGI. The CDR3 DNA reads as TGTGCCAGCAGTTTAGCGGGTCACTACAATGAGCAGTTCTTC. Translated, it gives CASSLAGHYNEQFF.

V usage is TRBV4-3 and J usage is TRBJ2-3; TRBD2 matches 7 bases. This CDR3 region has 15 residues. Trimming at V came to 1 base and at J to 4 bases, leaving 5 bases not matched to a gene. The germline CDR1 and CDR2 sequences are LGHNA and YSLEER. CDR3 sequence reads: CASSQAPAGPDTQYF. DNA of the CDR3: TGCGCCAGCAGCCAAGCCCCAGCGGGGCCAGATACGCAGTATTTT.

The gene calls are TRBV25-1 and TRBJ2-5; maybe TRBD1 (6 bases). Germline CDR1 reads MGHDK; CDR2 reads SYGVNS. The CDR3 consists of 15 residues. Trimming removed 3 bases from V and 1 base from J, with 12 bases in between. Here the CDR3 reads CASSEQRQAQETQYF. The CDR3 coding sequence is TGTGCCAGCAGTGAGCAAAGACAGGCCCAAGAGACCCAGTACTTC.

Points on this clone: The CDR3 does not close with the conserved phenylalanine or tryptophan, likely indicating a read error. No DNA is shown, since the ends of the CDR3 on it are uncertain; the CDR3 is the one TCRdb lists. The genes are TRBV20-1 and TRBJ1-2; no check of the table's D call, TRBD1, against the DNA was made. The CDR3 numbers 10 amino acids, ends counted. Germline CDR1 and CDR2: DFQATT and SNEGSKA (reference sequence). The CDR3 here is CSGPNGGTVS.

The chain recombines TRBV20-1 with TRBJ2-1; 8 nucleotides match TRBD2. This CDR3 has 10 amino acids. The V gene's germline CDR1 is DFQATT and CDR2 SNEGSKA (reference sequence). The ends lost 4 bases at V and 12 bases at J; junction bases unmatched: 2. In nucleotides, the CDR3 is TGCAGTGCTACCCGGGAGGGGCAGTTCTTC. Its translation is CSATREGQFF.

This rearrangement joins TRBV19 to TRBJ2-3, with 7 bases that match TRBD2. J was trimmed by 1 base and V by 3 bases; bases with no gene match: 7. This CDR3 region has 16 residues. Germline values: CDR1 LNHDA, CDR2 SQIVND (reference sequence). CDR3 DNA: TGTGCCAGTAGTATGGAAGATGGGGGGGGCACAGATACGCAGTATTTT. It translates to CASSMEDGGGTDTQYF. Full variable domain (rest looked up from reference TRBV19 and TRBJ2-3): DGGITQSPKYLFRKEGQNVTLSCEQNLNHDAMYWYRQDPGQGLRLIYYSQIVNDFQKGDIAEGYSVSREKKESFPLTVTSAQKNPTAFYLCASSMEDGGGTDTQYFGPGTRLTVL.

This clone has only a few counts. The chain combines TRBV4-3 with TRBJ2-7; D possibly corresponds to TRBD1 (6 bases). Trimming shortened V by 0 bases and J by 9 bases, and 15 bases separated the two germline ends. Germline V gene data show CDR1 as LGHNA and CDR2 as YSLEER. CDR3 length: 14 amino acids. The CDR3 region has the DNA TGCGCCAGCAGCCAAGAAGCAGGGTCCAGGGGGCAGTACTTC. It is translated as CASSQEAGSRGQYF.

V is TRBV29-1 and J is TRBJ2-7, with 8 bases fitting TRBD1. Trimming at V came to 7 bases and at J to 6 bases, leaving 8 bases not matched to a gene. The CDR3 totals 12 residues. Germline V gene data show CDR1 as SQVTM and CDR2 as ANQGSEA. In nucleotides, the CDR3 is TGCAGCGCCCTAGGACAGGGTGGCGAGCAGTACTTC. Translated: CSALGQGGEQYF.

This chain links TRBV28 with TRBJ1-2, with 9 bases that match TRBD1. The length of the CDR3 is 14 residues. Trimming at V came to 2 bases and at J to 4 bases, leaving 2 bases not matched to a gene. CDR1 MDHEN and CDR2 SYDVKM come from the germline V gene. CDR3 sequence reads: CASSLQDRGYGYTF. CDR3 sequence (DNA): TGTGCCAGCAGTTTACAGGACAGGGGCTATGGCTACACCTTC.

The chain joins TRBV10-3 to TRBJ1-2; possible D gene TRBD1, 6 bases. There are 17 residues in the CDR3. Trimming pared 0 bases from V and 3 bases from J, leaving 17 bases between. The germline V gene has CDR1 ENHRY and CDR2 SYGVKD. The CDR3 DNA sequence: TGTGCCATCAGTGAGTCTGGGGGGGGGCTGCTGGACTATGGCTACACCTTC. Its translation: CAISESGGGLLDYGYTF.

The CDR3 DNA is TGTGCCAGCAGTTCAATACGGACAGTCCTGAGCACTGAAGCTTTCTTT. Protein sequence: CASSSIRTVLSTEAFF. The J gene is TRBJ1-1, the V gene TRBV28; a weak D match, TRBD1 (6 bases). The length of the CDR3 is 16 residues. Germline V gene data show CDR1 as MDHEN and CDR2 as SYDVKM. V gave up 4 bases and J gave up 4 bases, with 19 bases separating them.